This T cell receptor (beta chain) was recovered during a study of shared clonotypes between healthy human individuals. CDR1 MNHNY and CDR2 SVGAGI come from the germline V gene (reference sequence). The V gene lost 10 bases and the J gene lost 6 bases, with 19 bases spanning the gap. The CDR3 runs 14 residues. Sequenced by immunoSEQ multiplex PCR; TCRdb stores in-frame clones only, minus some. The top ten hold around 0.14% of the sample, which has 2 million to 3 million clones, more than 90% seen once. The V call is TRBV6-6, the J call TRBJ1-5; possibly TRBD1 for D (6 bases). This TCR came from a man between 18 and 35 years old in good health. Input material: naive CD4+ T cells sorted from blood. Subset in this sample: CD45RA+ positively selected. CDR3 DNA: TGTGCCACCCAACTCCCGGGGGGCGTTCAGCCCCAGCATTTT. Translating it yields CATQLPGGVQPQHF.